The clone carrying this TCR beta chain was recorded only once. Its antigen is unidentified. The PCR was carried out with 60 Vbeta primers and 13 Jbeta primers. Libraries were prepared by immunoSEQ multiplex PCR; TCRdb keeps only in-frame clonotypes and omits some of them. This sample carries 150,000 to 200,000 clones, 81% of them seen once, and the ten largest clones take approximately 3.6%. These data originate in a study of cytomegalovirus exposure and HLA in healthy donors. Study-wide context: The roughly 100 million unique TCR beta sequences, from approximately 170 million T cells, were found by an earlier analysis. General observations from the study: Earlier findings revealed that most TCR beta V segments proved productive either about 87% or about 30% of the time. An analysis was carried out later, and it reportedly showed fewer N-insertions in an Asian-associated ancestry cluster than the approximately 670-donor mean.

Material: PBMCs. The clonotype was recovered from a man aged 40-50 years in good health and CMV-seropositive.

CDR3 nucleotide sequence: TGTGCCAGCAGCTCGGGGGGACTAGGAAAGCAGTATTTT. It yields the protein CASSSGGLGKQYF. The chain links TRBV7-3 to TRBJ2-3; TRBD2 agrees at 8 bases. Per germline, CDR1 SGHTA and CDR2 FQGTGA. V gave up 4 bases and J gave up 11 bases; unmatched junction bases: 8. CDR3 length equals 13 residues. Looking up the rest from reference TRBV7-3 and TRBJ2-3 gives the full variable domain: GAGVSQTPSNKVTEKGKYVELRCDPISGHTALYWYRQSLGQGPEFLIYFQGTGAADDSGLPNDRFFAVRPEGSVSTLKIQRTERGDSAVYLCASSSGGLGKQYFGPGTRLTVL.